The rows below give T cell receptor beta chains drawn from one sample of a study of blood T cell repertoires in COVID-19. Only in-frame clones appear in the TCRdb table, and some are missing; sequencing was by immunoSEQ multiplex PCR. The repertoire holds tens of thousands of clones, with approximately 92% as singletons. The sequenced sample was peripheral blood. The origin of the receptors is a man between 60 and 75 years old with acute or convalescent COVID-19. The CDR3 runs from the conserved cysteine through the conserved F or W. D genes are given only for firm matches. Clone size is given for some rows only: seen once, a few or many times, or a class if the clone is expanded.

CDR3 | DNA | size | J | V | D
CASSQRLGRASSYNEQFF | TGTGCCAGCAGCCAACGACTAGGCAGGGCTAGCTCCTACAATGAGCAGTTCTTC | once | TRBJ2-1 | TRBV3-1/TRBV3-2 | -
CASSFKAGVSTGELFF | TGTGCCAGCAGCTTTAAAGCGGGAGTAAGCACCGGGGAGCTGTTTTTT | - | TRBJ2-2 | TRBV11-3 | TRBD2
CSVVAGSSYEQYF | TGCAGCGTTGTAGCGGGGAGCTCCTACGAGCAGTACTTC | - | TRBJ2-7 | TRBV29-1 | TRBD2
CASRPDRGRTDTQYF | TGTGCCAGCAGACCTGACAGGGGGCGGACAGATACGCAGTATTTT | - | TRBJ2-3 | TRBV7-2 | TRBD1
CASSTTGDDGYTF | TGTGCCAGTAGTACAACAGGGGATGATGGCTACACCTTC | - | TRBJ1-2 | TRBV19 | TRBD1
CASRGTGGRTDTQYF | TGTGCCAGCAGGGGGACAGGGGGAAGGACAGATACGCAGTATTTT | - | TRBJ2-3 | TRBV6-5 | TRBD1
CASSKGGGTGNYNEQFF | TGTGCCAGTAGCAAGGGGGGCGGGACAGGGAACTACAATGAGCAGTTCTTC | - | TRBJ2-1 | TRBV19 | TRBD1
CASSYSPDQPQHF | TGTGCCAGCAGTTACTCGCCAGATCAGCCCCAGCATTTT | once | TRBJ1-5 | TRBV6-2/TRBV6-3 | -
CASSLASGRVEEQFF | TGTGCCAGCAGCCTGGCTAGCGGGAGGGTGGAAGAGCAGTTCTTC | - | TRBJ2-1 | TRBV7-2 | TRBD2
CASSVSPGTRSYEQYF | TGTGCCAGCAGCGTAAGTCCCGGGACTCGCTCCTACGAGCAGTACTTC | - | TRBJ2-7 | TRBV9 | -
CASSSVSEKLFF | TGTGCCAGCAGCTCAGTCAGTGAAAAACTGTTTTTT | few | TRBJ1-4 | TRBV7-9 | -
CASSLLSGGGGSYEQYF | TGTGCCAGCAGCTTGCTGTCCGGGGGTGGGGGCTCCTACGAGCAGTACTTC | - | TRBJ2-7 | TRBV11-3 | -
CASSQPDRASPLHF | TGTGCCAGCAGCCAGCCCGACAGGGCCTCACCCCTCCACTTT | - | TRBJ1-6 | TRBV4-2 | TRBD1
CASSVAGSTPDTQYF | TGTGCCAGCAGCGTAGCAGGGTCTACCCCAGATACGCAGTATTTT | - | TRBJ2-3 | TRBV9 | -
CASSPQGDSYNEQFF | TGTGCCAGCAGCCCCCAGGGGGATTCATACAATGAGCAGTTCTTC | - | TRBJ2-1 | TRBV9 | TRBD1
CASSVAQGDTEAFF | TGTGCCAGCAGCGTAGCCCAGGGGGACACTGAAGCTTTCTTT | - | TRBJ1-1 | TRBV9 | TRBD1
CASSLPGWQPQHF | TGTGCCAGCAGTTTACCGGGATGGCAGCCCCAGCATTTT | - | TRBJ1-5 | TRBV28 | -
CASSPGTGVEKLFF | TGTGCCAGCTCACCCGGGACAGGGGTGGAAAAACTGTTTTTT | - | TRBJ1-4 | TRBV18 | TRBD1
CASSVATGQPQHF | TGTGCCAGCAGCGTAGCCACAGGCCAGCCCCAGCATTTT | - | TRBJ1-5 | TRBV9 | -
CASSYGGGGQPQHF | TGTGCCAGCAGTTACGGTGGGGGAGGTCAGCCCCAGCATTTT | - | TRBJ1-5 | TRBV6-2/TRBV6-3 | -
CASSLVSLAGGYEQYF | TGTGCCAGCAGCTTAGTGAGCCTAGCGGGGGGCTACGAGCAGTACTTC | - | TRBJ2-7 | TRBV7-2 | TRBD2
CASSRGGIYGYTF | TGCGCCAGCAGCCGCGGAGGGATCTATGGCTACACCTTC | few | TRBJ1-2 | TRBV4-1 | -
CASSMAGQGYNEQFF | TGTGCCAGTAGTATGGCGGGACAGGGGTACAATGAGCAGTTCTTC | - | TRBJ2-1 | TRBV19 | TRBD1
CASSSRARAGNTIYF | TGTGCCAGCAGCTCCAGGGCCCGGGCTGGAAACACCATATATTTT | - | TRBJ1-3 | TRBV3-1/TRBV3-2 | -